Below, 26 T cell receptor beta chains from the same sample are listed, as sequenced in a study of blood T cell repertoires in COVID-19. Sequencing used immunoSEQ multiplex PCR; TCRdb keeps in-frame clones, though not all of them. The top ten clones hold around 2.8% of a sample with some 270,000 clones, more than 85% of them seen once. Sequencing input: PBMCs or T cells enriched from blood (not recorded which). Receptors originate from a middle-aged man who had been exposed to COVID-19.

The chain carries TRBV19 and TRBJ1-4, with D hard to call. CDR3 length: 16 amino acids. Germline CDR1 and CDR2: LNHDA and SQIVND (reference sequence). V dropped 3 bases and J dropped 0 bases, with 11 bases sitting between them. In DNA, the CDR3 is TGTGCCAGTAGTATCTCCGGGTCCCCAACTAATGAAAAACTGTTTTTT. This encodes CASSISGSPTNEKLFF.

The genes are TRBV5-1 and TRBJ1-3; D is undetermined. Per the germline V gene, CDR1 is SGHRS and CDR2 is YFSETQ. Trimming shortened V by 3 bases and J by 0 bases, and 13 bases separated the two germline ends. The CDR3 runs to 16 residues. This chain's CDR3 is CASSSMTPSSGNTIYF. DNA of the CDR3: TGCGCCAGCAGCTCGATGACTCCGAGCTCTGGAAACACCATATATTTT.

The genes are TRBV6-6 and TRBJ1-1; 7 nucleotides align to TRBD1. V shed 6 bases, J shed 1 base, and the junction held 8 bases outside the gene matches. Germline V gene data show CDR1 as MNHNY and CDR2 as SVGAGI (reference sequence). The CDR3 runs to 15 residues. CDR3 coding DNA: TGTGCCAGCAGCTACCGGACAGGCCCGAACACTGAAGCTTTCTTT. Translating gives CASSYRTGPNTEAFF.

CDR3 in DNA: TGCGCCAGCTTCCTTAGGGACAGGGGAAGGAGCACCTTC. Translating it yields CASFLRDRGRSTF. The chain links TRBV5-1 to TRBJ1-2, with TRBD1 identical over 10 bases. The CDR3 consists of 13 residues. Germline loops: CDR1 SGHRS, CDR2 YFSETQ. The trim removed 7 bases at V and 13 bases at J, leaving 13 bases unmatched.

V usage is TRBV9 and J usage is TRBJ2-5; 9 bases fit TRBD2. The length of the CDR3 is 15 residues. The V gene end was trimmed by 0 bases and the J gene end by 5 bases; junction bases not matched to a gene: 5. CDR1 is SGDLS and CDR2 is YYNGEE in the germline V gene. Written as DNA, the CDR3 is TGTGCCAGCAGCGTAGGAGGTAGCGGGAGCGAGACCCAGTACTTC. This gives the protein CASSVGGSGSETQYF.

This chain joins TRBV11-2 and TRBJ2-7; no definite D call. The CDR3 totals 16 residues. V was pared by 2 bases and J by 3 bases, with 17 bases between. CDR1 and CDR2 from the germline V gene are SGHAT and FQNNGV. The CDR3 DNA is TGTGCCAGCAGCTTAAATAGTGATCCACTGTACTACGAGCAGTACTTC. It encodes CASSLNSDPLYYEQYF.

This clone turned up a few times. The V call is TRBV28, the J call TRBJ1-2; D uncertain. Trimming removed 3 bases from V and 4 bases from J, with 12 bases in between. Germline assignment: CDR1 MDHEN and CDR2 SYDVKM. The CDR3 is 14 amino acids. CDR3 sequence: CASSFPGTSYGYTF. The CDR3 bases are TGTGCCAGCAGTTTCCCGGGAACCTCCTATGGCTACACCTTC.

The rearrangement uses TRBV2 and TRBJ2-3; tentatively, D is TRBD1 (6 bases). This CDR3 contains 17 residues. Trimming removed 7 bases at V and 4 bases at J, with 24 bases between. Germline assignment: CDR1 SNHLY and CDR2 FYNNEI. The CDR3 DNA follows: TGTGCCAGCAAAACCCCGCCCTGGGGGCGCATCTCAGATACGCAGTATTTT. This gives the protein CASKTPPWGRISDTQYF.

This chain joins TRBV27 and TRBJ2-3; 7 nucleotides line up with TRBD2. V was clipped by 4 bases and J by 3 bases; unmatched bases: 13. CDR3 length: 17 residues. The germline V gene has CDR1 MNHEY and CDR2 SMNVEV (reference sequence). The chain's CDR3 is CASSSIVASGITDTQYF. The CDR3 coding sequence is TGTGCCAGCAGTTCTATCGTGGCGAGCGGGATAACAGATACGCAGTATTTT.

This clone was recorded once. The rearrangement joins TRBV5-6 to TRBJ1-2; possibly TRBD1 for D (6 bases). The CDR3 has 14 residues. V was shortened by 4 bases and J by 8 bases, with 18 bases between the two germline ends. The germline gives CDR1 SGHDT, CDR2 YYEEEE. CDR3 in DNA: TGTGCCAGCAGCACCAGGGGACGGCTCGAGGGCTACACCTTC. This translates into CASSTRGRLEGYTF. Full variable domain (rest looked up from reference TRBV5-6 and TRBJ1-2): DAGVTQSPTHLIKTRGQQVTLRCSPKSGHDTVSWYQQALGQGPQFIFQYYEEEERQRGNFPDRFSGHQFPNYSSELNVNALLLGDSALYLCASSTRGRLEGYTFGSGTRLTVV.

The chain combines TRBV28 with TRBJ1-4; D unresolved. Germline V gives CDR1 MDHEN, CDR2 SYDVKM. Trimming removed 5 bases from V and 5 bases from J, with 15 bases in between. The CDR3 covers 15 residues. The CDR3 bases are TGTGCCAGCAGTCACCTGACAAATAAAAATGAAAAACTGTTTTTT. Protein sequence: CASSHLTNKNEKLFF.

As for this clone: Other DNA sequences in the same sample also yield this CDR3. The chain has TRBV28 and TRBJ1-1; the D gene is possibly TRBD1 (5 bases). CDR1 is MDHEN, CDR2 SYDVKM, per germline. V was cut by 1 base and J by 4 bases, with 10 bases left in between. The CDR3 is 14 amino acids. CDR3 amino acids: CASSLSQGITEAFF. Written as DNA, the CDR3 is TGTGCCAGCAGTTTATCGCAGGGCATCACTGAAGCTTTCTTT.

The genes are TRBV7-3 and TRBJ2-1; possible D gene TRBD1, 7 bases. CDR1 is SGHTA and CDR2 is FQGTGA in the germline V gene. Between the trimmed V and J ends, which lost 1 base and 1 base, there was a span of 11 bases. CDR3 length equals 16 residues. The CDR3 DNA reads TGTGCCAGCAGCTTAAGACAGGGAGGATCCTACAATGAGCAGTTCTTC. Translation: CASSLRQGGSYNEQFF. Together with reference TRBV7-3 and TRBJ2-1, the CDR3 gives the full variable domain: GAGVSQTPSNKVTEKGKYVELRCDPISGHTALYWYRQSLGQGPEFLIYFQGTGAADDSGLPNDRFFAVRPEGSVSTLKIQRTERGDSAVYLCASSLRQGGSYNEQFFGPGTRLTVL.

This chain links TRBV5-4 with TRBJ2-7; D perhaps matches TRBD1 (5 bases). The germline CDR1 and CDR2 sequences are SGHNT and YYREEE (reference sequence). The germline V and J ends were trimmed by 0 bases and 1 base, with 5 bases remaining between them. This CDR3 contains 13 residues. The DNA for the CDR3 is TGTGCCAGCAGCTTGGGACAGTCCTACGAGCAGTACTTC. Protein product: CASSLGQSYEQYF.

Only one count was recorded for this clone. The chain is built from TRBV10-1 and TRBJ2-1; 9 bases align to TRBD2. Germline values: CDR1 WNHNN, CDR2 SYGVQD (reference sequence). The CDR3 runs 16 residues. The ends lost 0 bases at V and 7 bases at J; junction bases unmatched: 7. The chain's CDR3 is CASSESLAGARNEQFF. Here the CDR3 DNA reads TGCGCCAGCAGTGAGTCCTTAGCGGGAGCTCGGAATGAGCAGTTCTTC.

CDR3 in DNA: TGTGCCAGCAGCCAAGAGACATCTAACTATGGCTACACCTTC. Its translation: CASSQETSNYGYTF. J is TRBJ1-2 and V is TRBV4-2; no reliable D call. V lost 0 bases and J lost 0, with 5 bases in between. Looked up from germline, CDR1 is LGHNA and CDR2 is YNFKEQ. The CDR3 has 14 amino acids.

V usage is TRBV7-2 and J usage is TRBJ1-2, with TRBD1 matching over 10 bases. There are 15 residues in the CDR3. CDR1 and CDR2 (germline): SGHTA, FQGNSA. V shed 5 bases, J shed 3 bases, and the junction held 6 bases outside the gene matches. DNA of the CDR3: TGTGCCAGCAGCCCCAAGACAGGGGGCTACTATGGCTACACCTTC. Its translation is CASSPKTGGYYGYTF.

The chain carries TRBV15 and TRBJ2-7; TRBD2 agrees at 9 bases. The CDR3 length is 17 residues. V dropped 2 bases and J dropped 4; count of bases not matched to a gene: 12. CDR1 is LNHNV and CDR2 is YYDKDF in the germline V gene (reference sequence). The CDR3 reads CATSRRPLAGERYEQYF. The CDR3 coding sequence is TGTGCCACCAGCAGACGCCCCTTAGCGGGAGAGCGGTACGAGCAGTACTTC.

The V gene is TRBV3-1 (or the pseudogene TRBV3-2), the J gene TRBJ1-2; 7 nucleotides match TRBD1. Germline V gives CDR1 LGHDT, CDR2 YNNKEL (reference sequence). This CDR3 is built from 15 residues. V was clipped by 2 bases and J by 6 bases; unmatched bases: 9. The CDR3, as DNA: TGTGCCAGCAGCCAAAAAAGGACAGGAGGAGATGGCTACACCTTC. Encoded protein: CASSQKRTGGDGYTF.

CDR3 in amino acids: CASSIFGQEEQYF. In DNA, the CDR3 is TGCGCCAGCAGCATATTCGGACAGGAGGAGCAGTACTTC. The chain couples TRBV5-1 to TRBJ2-7, with TRBD1 identical over 7 bases. Per germline, CDR1 SGHRS and CDR2 YFSETQ. The CDR3 sequence is 13 residues long. V gave up 4 bases and J gave up 7 bases; unmatched junction bases: 8.

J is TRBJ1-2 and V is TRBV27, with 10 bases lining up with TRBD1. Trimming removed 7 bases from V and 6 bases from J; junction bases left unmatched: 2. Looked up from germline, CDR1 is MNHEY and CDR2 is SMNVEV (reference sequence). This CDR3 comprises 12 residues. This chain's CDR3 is CASKDRGDGYTF. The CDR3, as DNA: TGTGCCAGCAAGGACAGGGGGGATGGCTACACCTTC.

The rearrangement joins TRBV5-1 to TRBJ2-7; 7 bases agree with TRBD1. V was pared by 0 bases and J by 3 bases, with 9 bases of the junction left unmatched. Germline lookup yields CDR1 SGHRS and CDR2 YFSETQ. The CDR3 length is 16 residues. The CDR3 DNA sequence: TGCGCCAGCAGCTTGGATTTGGGGACAGTGATCTACGAGCAGTACTTC. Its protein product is CASSLDLGTVIYEQYF.

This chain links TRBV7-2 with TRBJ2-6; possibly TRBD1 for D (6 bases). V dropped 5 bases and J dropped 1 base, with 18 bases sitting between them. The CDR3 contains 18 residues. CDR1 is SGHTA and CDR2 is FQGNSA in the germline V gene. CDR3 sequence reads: CASSPGQGRGSGANVLTF. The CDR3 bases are TGTGCCAGCAGCCCGGGTCAGGGGCGCGGTTCTGGGGCCAACGTCCTGACTTTC.

CDR3 DNA: TGTGCCACCAAATACCTTCGACGGGAGAACACTGAAGCTTTCTTT. The encoded protein is CATKYLRRENTEAFF. The chain links TRBV5-6 to TRBJ1-1; D is ambiguous. Germline CDR1 SGHDT, CDR2 YYEEEE. V lost 9 bases and J lost 1, with 19 bases in between. CDR3 length: 15 residues.

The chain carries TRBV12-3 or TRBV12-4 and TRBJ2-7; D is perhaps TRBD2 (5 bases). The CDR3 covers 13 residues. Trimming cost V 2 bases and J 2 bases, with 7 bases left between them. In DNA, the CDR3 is TGTGCCAGCAGTTTAAAACTAGCCTACGAGCAGTACTTC. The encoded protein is CASSLKLAYEQYF.

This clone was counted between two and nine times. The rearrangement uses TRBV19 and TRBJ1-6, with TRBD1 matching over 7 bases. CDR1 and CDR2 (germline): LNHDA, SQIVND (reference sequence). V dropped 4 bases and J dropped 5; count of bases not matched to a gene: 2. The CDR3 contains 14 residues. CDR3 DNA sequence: TGTGCCAGTAGTACGGGACAGCATAATTCACCCCTCCACTTT. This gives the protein CASSTGQHNSPLHF.